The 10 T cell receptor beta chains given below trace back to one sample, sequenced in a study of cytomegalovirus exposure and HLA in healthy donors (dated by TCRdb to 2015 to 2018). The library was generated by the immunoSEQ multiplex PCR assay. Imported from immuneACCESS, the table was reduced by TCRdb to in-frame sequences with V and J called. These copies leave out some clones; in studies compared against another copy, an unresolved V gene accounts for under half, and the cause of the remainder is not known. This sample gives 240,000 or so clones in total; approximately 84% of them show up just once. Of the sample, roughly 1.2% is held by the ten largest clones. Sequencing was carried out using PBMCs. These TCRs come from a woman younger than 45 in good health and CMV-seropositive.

This CDR3 reads CASRQGGNYGYTF. CDR3 bases: TGTGCCAGCAGACAGGGGGGCAACTATGGCTACACCTTC. V and J are TRBV6-4 and TRBJ1-2; the match to TRBD1 covers 8 bases. The CDR3 has 13 residues. The germline V gene encodes CDR1 MRHNA and CDR2 SNTAGT. The V gene end was trimmed by 6 bases and the J gene end by 2 bases; junction bases not matched to a gene: 2.

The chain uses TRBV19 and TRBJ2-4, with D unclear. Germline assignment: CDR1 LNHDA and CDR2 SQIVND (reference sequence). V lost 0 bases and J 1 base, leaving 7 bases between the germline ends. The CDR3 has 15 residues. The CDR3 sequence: CASSIDPLAKNIQYF. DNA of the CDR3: TGTGCCAGTAGTATAGATCCCCTCGCCAAAAACATTCAGTACTTC.

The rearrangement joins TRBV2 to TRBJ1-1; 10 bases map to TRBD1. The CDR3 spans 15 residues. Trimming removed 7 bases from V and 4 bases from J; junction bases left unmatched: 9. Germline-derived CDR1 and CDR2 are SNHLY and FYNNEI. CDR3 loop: CASINEDRGGTEAFF. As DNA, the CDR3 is TGTGCCAGCATTAACGAGGACAGGGGGGGCACTGAAGCTTTCTTT.

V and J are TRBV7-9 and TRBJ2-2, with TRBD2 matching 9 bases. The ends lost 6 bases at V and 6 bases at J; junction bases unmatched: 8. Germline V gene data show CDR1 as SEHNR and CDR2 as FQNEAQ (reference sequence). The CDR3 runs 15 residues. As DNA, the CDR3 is TGTGCCAGCAGGTATAGCGGGAGTTTCGCCGGGGAGCTGTTTTTT. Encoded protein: CASRYSGSFAGELFF.

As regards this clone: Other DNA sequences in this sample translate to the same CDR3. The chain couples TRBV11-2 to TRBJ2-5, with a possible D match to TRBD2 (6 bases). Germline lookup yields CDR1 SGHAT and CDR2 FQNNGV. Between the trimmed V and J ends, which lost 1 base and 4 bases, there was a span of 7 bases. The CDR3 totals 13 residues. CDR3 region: CASSLVSGETQYF. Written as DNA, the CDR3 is TGTGCCAGCAGCTTAGTTAGCGGAGAGACCCAGTACTTC. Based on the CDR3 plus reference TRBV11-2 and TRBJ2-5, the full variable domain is EAGVAQSPRYKIIEKRQSVAFWCNPISGHATLYWYQQILGQGPKLLIQFQNNGVVDDSQLPKDRFSAERLKGVDSTLKIQPAKLEDSAVYLCASSLVSGETQYFGPGTRLLVL.

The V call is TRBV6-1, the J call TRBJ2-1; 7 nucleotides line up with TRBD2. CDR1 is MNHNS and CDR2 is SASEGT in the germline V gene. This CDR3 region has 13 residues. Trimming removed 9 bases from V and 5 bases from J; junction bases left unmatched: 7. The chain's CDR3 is CASSLATHNEQFF. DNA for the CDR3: TGTGCCAGTTCACTAGCGACCCACAATGAGCAGTTCTTC.

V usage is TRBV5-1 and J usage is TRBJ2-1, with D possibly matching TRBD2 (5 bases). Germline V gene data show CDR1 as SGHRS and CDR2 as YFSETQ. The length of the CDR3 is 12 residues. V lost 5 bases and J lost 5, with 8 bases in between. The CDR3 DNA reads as TGCGCCAGCAGGTACGGGGACAATGAGCAGTTCTTC. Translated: CASRYGDNEQFF.

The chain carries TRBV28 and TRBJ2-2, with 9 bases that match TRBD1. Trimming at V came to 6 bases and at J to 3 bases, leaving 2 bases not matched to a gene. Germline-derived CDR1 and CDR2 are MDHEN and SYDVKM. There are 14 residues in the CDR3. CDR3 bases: TGTGCCAGCAGCGGACAGGGGTACACCGGGGAGCTGTTTTTT. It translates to CASSGQGYTGELFF. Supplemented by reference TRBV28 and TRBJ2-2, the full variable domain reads DVKVTQSSRYLVKRTGEKVFLECVQDMDHENMFWYRQDPGLGLRLIYFSYDVKMKEKGDIPEGYSVSREKKERFSLILESASTNQTSMYLCASSGQGYTGELFFGEGSRLTVL.

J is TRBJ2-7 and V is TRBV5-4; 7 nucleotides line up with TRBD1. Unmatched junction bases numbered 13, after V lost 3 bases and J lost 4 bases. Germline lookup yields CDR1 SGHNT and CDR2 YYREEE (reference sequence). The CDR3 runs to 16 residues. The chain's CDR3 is CASSSPSGTVNYEQYF. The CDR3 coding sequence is TGTGCCAGCAGCTCGCCCTCCGGGACAGTGAATTACGAGCAGTACTTC.

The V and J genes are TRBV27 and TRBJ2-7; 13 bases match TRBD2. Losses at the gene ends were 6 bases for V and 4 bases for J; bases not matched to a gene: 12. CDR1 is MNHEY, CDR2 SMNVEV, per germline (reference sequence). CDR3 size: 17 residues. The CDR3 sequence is CASSATGLAGVSYEQYF. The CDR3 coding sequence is TGTGCCAGCAGCGCTACCGGACTAGCGGGAGTATCTTACGAGCAGTACTTC.